These T cell receptor beta chains were read from a single sample in a study of regulatory T cells in long-lasting Graves disease. Using its own MiXCR run on the multiplex PCR reads, TCRdb lists one record per CDR3 protein. In the table there are 450,000 to 700,000 distinct CDR3 sequences, roughly 13% of which are singletons. The data were also submitted as part of a second study, on T cells in Graves' hyperthyroidism and ophthalmopathy.

This sample comprised peripheral blood mononuclear cells (PBMCs), obtained at new diagnosis, from a patient treated with antithyroid drugs. The receptor source for this set is a man aged 25-45 years with Graves disease. Each CDR3 is given with its conserved first and last residue. D genes are given only for firm matches. Clone size, where shown, is once, few, many, or a class for clones that have expanded.

J gene	clone size	V gene	D gene	CDR3 protein	CDR3 DNA
TRBJ1-2	many	TRBV2	TRBD1	CASSPSGQSYGYTF	TGTGCCAGCAGCCCCTCGGGACAGAGCTATGGCTACACCTTC
TRBJ2-1	many	TRBV30	-	CAWSGTNNEQFF	TGTGCCTGGAGTGGAACAAACAATGAGCAGTTCTTC
TRBJ1-3	few	TRBV10-2	-	CASSEPGTSSGNTIYF	TGCGCCAGCAGTGAACCGGGGACGAGCTCTGGAAACACCATATATTTT
TRBJ2-1	few	TRBV6-1	TRBD2	CASKILGLAGDGRNEQFF	TGTGCCAGCAAAATATTGGGACTAGCGGGAGATGGACGCAATGAGCAGTTCTTC
TRBJ2-7	many	TRBV27	-	CASSSTIDRYEQYF	TGTGCCAGCAGTTCTACTATCGACCGCTACGAGCAGTACTTC
TRBJ1-6	many	TRBV12-3/TRBV12-4	-	CASSLFGDSPLHF	TGTGCCAGCAGTTTATTTGGGGATTCACCCCTCCACTTT
TRBJ2-1	few	TRBV6-2/TRBV6-3	-	CASSYLRTHPFF	TGTGCCAGCAGTTACCTGCGGACCCACCCGTTCTTC
TRBJ2-1	many	TRBV7-8	TRBD1	CASTRGPSYNEQFF	TGTGCCAGCACAAGGGGGCCTTCCTACAATGAGCAGTTCTTC
TRBJ2-1	many	TRBV20-1	TRBD2	CSAPRWTSGRVNEQFF	TGCAGTGCTCCACGTTGGACTAGCGGGAGGGTCAATGAGCAGTTCTTC
TRBJ2-1	many	TRBV20-1	-	CSASSWDEQFF	TGCAGTGCTAGTTCGTGGGATGAGCAGTTCTTC
TRBJ1-3	-	TRBV30	-	CAWSVSGSGSTIYF	TGTGCCTGGAGTGTCTCGGGGTCGGGAAGCACCATATATTTT
TRBJ1-2	few	TRBV6-4	TRBD1	CASRTGTQGGYTF	TGTGCCAGCAGGACAGGGACCCAGGGCGGCTACACCTTC
TRBJ2-3	many	TRBV12-3/TRBV12-4	-	CASSPQGDTQYF	TGTGCCAGCAGCCCGCAAGGGGATACGCAGTATTTT
TRBJ1-4	few	TRBV12-5	TRBD1	CASGQGVVNSGEKLFF	TGTGCTAGCGGACAGGGGGTTGTTAATAGTGGTGAAAAACTGTTTTTT
TRBJ2-2	many	TRBV6-9	-	CASSYFTGELFF	TGTGCCAGCAGTTACTTCACCGGGGAGCTGTTTTTT
TRBJ2-7	-	TRBV5-6	TRBD1	CASSSRDRLYEQYF	TGTGCCAGCAGCAGCCGGGACAGACTCTACGAGCAGTACTTC
TRBJ2-6	-	TRBV18	-	CASSPPLAGALSGANVLTF	TGTGCCAGCTCACCCCCTTTGGCAGGGGCCCTCTCTGGGGCCAACGTCCTGACTTTC
TRBJ2-3	many	TRBV27	-	CASGSMVPDTQYF	TGTGCCAGCGGGAGCATGGTCCCAGATACGCAGTATTTT
TRBJ1-5	many	TRBV29-1	-	CSARDTNQPQHF	TGCAGCGCCAGGGACACCAATCAGCCCCAGCATTTT
TRBJ1-5	many	TRBV24-1	-	CATSLGAAQPQHF	TGTGCCACCAGCCTAGGCGCAGCTCAGCCCCAGCATTTT
TRBJ1-2	-	TRBV14	-	CASSRNAGGYTF	TGTGCCAGCAGCCGCAACGCCGGCGGCTACACCTTC
TRBJ1-4	-	TRBV11-2	-	CASSLETGGGRWGKLFF	TGTGCCAGCAGCTTAGAAACCGGGGGCGGCAGGTGGGGAAAACTGTTTTTT
TRBJ2-7	many	TRBV12-5	-	CASGLLKSGLYEQYF	TGTGCTAGTGGTTTGCTCAAATCTGGGCTCTACGAGCAGTACTTC
TRBJ2-3	many	TRBV7-9	-	CASSLAGGGATDTQYF	TGTGCCAGCAGCCTGGCGGGCGGCGGAGCCACAGATACGCAGTATTTT
TRBJ2-7	many	TRBV27	-	CASSLEPPQGPNYEQYF	TGTGCCAGCAGTTTAGAACCTCCCCAGGGTCCAAACTACGAGCAGTACTTC
TRBJ2-6	many	TRBV27	-	CASSPGTFLNSGANVLTF	TGTGCCAGCAGTCCAGGGACATTTCTTAACTCTGGGGCCAACGTCCTGACTTTC
TRBJ1-4	many	TRBV15	TRBD1	CATSSEGGASNEKLFF	TGTGCCACCAGCAGTGAAGGGGGCGCATCGAATGAAAAACTGTTTTTT
TRBJ1-1	few	TRBV6-4	-	CASSVGPGVITEAFF	TGTGCCAGCAGTGTTGGTCCCGGCGTCATCACTGAAGCTTTCTTT
TRBJ1-1	many	TRBV30	-	CAWSQPRTPANTEAFF	TGTGCCTGGAGTCAACCAAGGACACCGGCTAACACTGAAGCTTTCTTT